This T cell receptor beta chain was captured by sequencing in a study of human T cells and chemical hapten exposure (dated by TCRdb to about 2021). As for the study more broadly: The libraries were sequenced as a pool, and the TCR yield per sample differed mostly because of small variations in library volumes within the pool. The study tracked peripheral blood TCR repertoire changes in vivo during primary and secondary sensitization to the hapten diphenylcyclopropenone (DPC) in alopecia patients.

The CDR3 runs 21 amino acids, cysteine and phenylalanine included. Only CDR3 DNA remains: 63 bases, in frame from the first base. V loses 2 bases at its end and J loses 0 bases; junction bases beyond the gene matches: 16. Reading the germline V gene gives CDR1 MNHEY and CDR2 SVGEGT. General findings and caveats noted by the study authors: No change with DPC sensitization was found in the number of TCRs above 1 in 1000 frequency, and no evidence of global repertoire structure alterations was found. After repeated subsampling, the strength of the expansion versus patch-test correlation and the threshold at which it became significant changed.

During library preparation, unique molecular identifiers were attached to individual cDNA molecules so that TCRs could be counted in a quantitative, reproducible way. Both TCR alpha and TCR beta chains were sequenced from each blood RNA sample. The study's own analysis went as follows. A median of about 87,000 TCRs per sample was observed, with a range of roughly 20,000 to 700,000. V, J and CDR3 annotation of the TCR reads was performed with the Decombinator software suite. To make PS versus PT1 abundance plots, every sample was subsampled to the same number of TCRs (28,000). Expanded TCRs were defined as absent before sensitization and observed at least eight times at the 2-week time point. The public reads were reprocessed in TCRdb via fastp at Q25 and MiXCR, keeping in-frame beta chains. Rows merge per CDR3 protein into single entries with the most common DNA and genes. The V and J calls were not made by the authors but by TCRdb's processing. The sample table shows around 120,000 distinct CDR3 sequences, and more than 8.5% are seen once. In total, the top ten clones hold around 1.4% of the sample.

Total RNA was isolated from unfractionated whole blood collected in Tempus Blood RNA tubes. Roughly five healthy volunteers acted as controls for TCR sequencing and had blood drawn at day 0, 2 weeks and 6 weeks. Details on this clonotype: Its antigen has not been determined. Qualities for individual bases were not recorded, and no much larger clone is one base off.

The receptor comes from a human donor in good health. Some clones in this sample may be carry-over from other donors' samples. Donor details come from another sample of the same person, matched by shared clones. Sequencing was done on a sample of whole blood. The V gene is TRBV6-2 or TRBV6-3 and the J gene is TRBJ2-2, and 9 bases in between align with TRBD2. The base sequence is TGTGCCAGCAGTTACGCGGGGCGGGAGGGCTTCATGTCCCCGAACACCGGGGAGCTGTTTTTT. This codes for CASSYAGREGFMSPNTGELFF.